The text below deals with one TCR beta chain. Antigen: not known. This entry is derived from a study of cytomegalovirus exposure and HLA in healthy donors. Germline assignment: CDR1 LNHNV and CDR2 YYDKDF (reference sequence). This CDR3 spans 16 amino acids. The V and J ends lost 1 base and 3 bases, in that order; junction bases with no gene match: 0. PCR amplification relied on 60 Vbeta primers (plus 13 Jbeta primers). The repertoire was sequenced with immunoSEQ multiplex PCR; TCRdb's copy has only in-frame clones and lacks some. Found here are about 120,000 clones, approximately 68% of them singletons; the top ten hold 1.5% to 2%. Findings and caveats of the study: Available immune exposure information was restricted to CMV serostatus only.

Material for sequencing was PBMCs. This chain connects TRBV15 to TRBJ2-3, with 14 nucleotides matching TRBD2. This clonotype was sampled from a young man in good health and CMV-seropositive. The CDR3 nucleotides read TGTGCCACCAGCAGAGGACTAGCGGGAGGGACAGATACGCAGTATTTT. Protein sequence: CATSRGLAGGTDTQYF.